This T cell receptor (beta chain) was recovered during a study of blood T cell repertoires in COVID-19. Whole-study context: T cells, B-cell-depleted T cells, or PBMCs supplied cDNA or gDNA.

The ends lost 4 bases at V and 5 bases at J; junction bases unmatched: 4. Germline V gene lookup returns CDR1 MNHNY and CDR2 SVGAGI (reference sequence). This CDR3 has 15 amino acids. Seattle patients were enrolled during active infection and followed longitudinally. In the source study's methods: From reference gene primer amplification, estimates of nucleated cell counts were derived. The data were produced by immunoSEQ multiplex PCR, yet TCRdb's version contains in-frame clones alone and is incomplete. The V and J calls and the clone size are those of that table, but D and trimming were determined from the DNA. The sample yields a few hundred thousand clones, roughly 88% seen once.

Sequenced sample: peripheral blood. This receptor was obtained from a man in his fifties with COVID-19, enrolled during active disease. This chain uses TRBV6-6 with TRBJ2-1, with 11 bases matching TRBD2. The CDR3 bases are TGTGCCAGCAGTTCGACTAGCGGGGTAAACAATGAGCAGTTCTTC. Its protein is CASSSTSGVNNEQFF.